This TCR beta chain was recovered during a study of blood T cells in healthy people across ages. Study in general: Every two T cells gave about one barcoded beta molecule via template switching.

With a J-beta primer mix and a sample-barcoded 5' primer, a second PCR ran about 6 to 11 cycles. MiXCR, run by TCRdb on the 5' RACE reads, gives a single entry per CDR3 protein. The sample records 1.5 million to 2 million distinct CDR3 sequences, about 35% being singletons. For this clonotype: No antigen is known for it.

Findings of the study overall: More naive CD4+ cells and higher diversity were found in long-lived than in aged donors.

The CDR3 length is 17 residues. Between the trimmed V and J ends, which lost 3 bases and 3 bases, there was a span of 21 bases. Germline V gene lookup returns CDR1 MNHEY and CDR2 SMNVEV (reference sequence). The sample was blood. This clonotype was sampled from a woman between 25 and 40 years old in good health. V usage is TRBV27 and J usage is TRBJ2-7; no reliable D call. The CDR3 DNA is TGTGCCAGCAGTTTCTCTTCCTCAGAAACCTTTTTCTACGAGCAGTACTTC. Translation gives CASSFSSSETFFYEQYF.